The 30 T cell receptor beta chains reported below all come from one sample, sequenced in a study of regulatory T cells in long-lasting Graves disease. Arm-PCR with iRepertoire HTBI primers amplified the CDR3 regions for these TCR beta libraries. TCRdb re-derived calls from the multiplex PCR reads in MiXCR, one entry per CDR3 protein. This sample has 400,000 to 550,000 distinct CDR3 sequences; about 16% occur once, and the top ten carry 16%. Indicated time point: newly diagnosed GD, antithyroid drugs for less than 3 months. The TCR library was made from RNA extracted from PBMCs. These sequences were also reported in another study, on T cells in Graves' hyperthyroidism and ophthalmopathy.

The sample consisted of peripheral blood mononuclear cells (PBMCs), taken at new diagnosis, from a patient treated with antithyroid drugs. All receptors derive from a woman between 25 and 40 years old with Graves disease.

The table lists this clonotype with many counts. The chain is built from TRBV7-9 and TRBJ2-1; TRBD2 aligns across 11 bases. J lost 6 bases, V lost 6 bases, and 7 bases had no gene match. This CDR3 has 15 amino acids. The germline V gene encodes CDR1 SEHNR and CDR2 FQNEAQ (reference sequence). CDR3 residues: CASSYTSGRSNEQFF. The CDR3 DNA follows: TGTGCCAGCAGTTATACTAGCGGGAGAAGCAATGAGCAGTTCTTC. Complete variable domain (other parts from reference TRBV7-9 and TRBJ2-1): DTGVSQNPRHKITKRGQNVTFRCDPISEHNRLYWYRQTLGQGPEFLTYFQNEAQLEKSRLLSDRFSAERPKGSFSTLEIQRTEQGDSAMYLCASSYTSGRSNEQFFGPGTRLTVL.

Ten or more counts support this clonotype. V and J are TRBV2 and TRBJ2-1; perhaps TRBD2 as D (6 bases). Germline loops: CDR1 SNHLY, CDR2 FYNNEI. The CDR3 contains 14 residues. Trimming shortened V by 3 bases and J by 2 bases, and 8 bases separated the two germline ends. The CDR3 bases are TGTGCCAGCAGTGAGGGGAGGACCTACAATGAGCAGTTCTTC. Its protein product is CASSEGRTYNEQFF.

With respect to this clonotype: A much larger clone lies a single base off, so this may be a read error. The V and J genes are TRBV11-2 and TRBJ2-1; TRBD2 aligns across 11 bases. J was trimmed by 6 bases and V by 4 bases; bases with no gene match: 5. CDR3 size: 15 residues. Germline V gene sequence: CDR1 SGHAT, CDR2 FQNNGV. The CDR3 loop is CASSSRTSGLNEQFF. In DNA form, the CDR3 reads TGTGCCAGCAGCTCTCGGACTAGCGGGCTCAATGAGCAGTTCTTC. The entire variable domain, with the rest obtained from reference TRBV11-2 and TRBJ2-1, is as follows: EAGVAQSPRYKIIEKRQSVAFWCNPISGHATLYWYQQILGQGPKLLIQFQNNGVVDDSQLPKDRFSAERLKGVDSTLKIQPAKLEDSAVYLCASSSRTSGLNEQFFGPGTRLTVL.

The gene calls are TRBV19 and TRBJ2-2, with TRBD2 matching 10 bases. In germline, CDR1 is LNHDA, CDR2 SQIVND (reference sequence). This CDR3 is built from 17 residues. J gave up 5 bases and V 3 bases, and 9 bases lay outside the gene matches. The CDR3 DNA follows: TGTGCCAGTAGTATCCACCTAAGCGGGAGGGGAACCGGGGAGCTGTTTTTT. This gives the protein CASSIHLSGRGTGELFF.

This clonotype was seen many times. The rearrangement uses TRBV5-1 and TRBJ2-7, with D perhaps matching TRBD1 (5 bases). V was trimmed by 7 bases and J by 3 bases, leaving 20 bases between them. This CDR3 region has 15 residues. The germline V gene encodes CDR1 SGHRS and CDR2 YFSETQ. In DNA, the CDR3 is TGCGCCAGCGGGATCACAGACAGTGTGGTCTACGAGCAGTACTTC. Amino acids: CASGITDSVVYEQYF.

This clonotype was recorded many times. The chain has TRBV2 and TRBJ1-2, with TRBD1 identical over 9 bases. Unmatched junction bases numbered 12, after V lost 11 bases and J lost 8 bases. Germline CDR1 and CDR2: SNHLY and FYNNEI. The length of the CDR3 is 13 residues. The CDR3 nucleotides are TGTGCCCGCACTGACACAGGGGGCGGAGGCTACACCTTC. It specifies CARTDTGGGGYTF. The full variable domain, in which reference TRBV2 and TRBJ1-2 provide the parts outside the CDR3, is EPEVTQTPSHQVTQMGQEVILRCVPISNHLYFYWYRQILGQKVEFLVSFYNNEISEKSEIFDDQFSVERPDGSNFTLKIRSTKLEDSAMYFCARTDTGGGGYTFGSGTRLTVV.

This clonotype was found many times. This chain joins TRBV3-1 and TRBJ2-5; no clear D. With 3 bases removed from V and 6 bases from J, the gap between germline ends came to 14 bases. Germline loops: CDR1 LGHDT, CDR2 YNNKEL (reference sequence). The CDR3 loop spans 14 amino acids. This CDR3 is CASSHNNGEKTQYF. For the CDR3, the DNA is TGTGCCAGCAGCCACAACAACGGAGAGAAGACCCAGTACTTC.

This clonotype was picked up many times. The genes are TRBV2 and TRBJ2-1, with 8 bases lining up with TRBD1. Germline loops: CDR1 SNHLY, CDR2 FYNNEI. The CDR3 has 16 residues. The trim removed 1 base at V and 9 bases at J, leaving 11 bases unmatched. The CDR3 region is CASSEEVVQGAGEQFF. CDR3 nucleotide sequence: TGTGCCAGCAGTGAAGAGGTCGTTCAGGGGGCGGGTGAGCAGTTCTTC.

In regard to this clonotype: A clone one base away is much larger, so this may be a read error. The chain combines TRBV6-2 or TRBV6-3 with TRBJ2-1; 11 positions agree with TRBD2. The CDR3 is made up of 19 amino acids. Germline CDR1 MNHEY, CDR2 SVGEGT. CDR3 sequence (DNA): TGTGCCATCAGTGATTGGGGGACTAGCGGTAGAAGCTCCTACAATGAGCAGTTCTTC. Translated, it gives CAISDWGTSGRSSYNEQFF.

In this sample, this clonotype turned up many times. The chain couples TRBV12-3 or TRBV12-4 to TRBJ1-1, with 9 bases aligning to TRBD1. The length of the CDR3 is 13 residues. The V and J ends lost 7 bases and 5 bases, in that order; junction bases with no gene match: 5. The CDR3 nucleotides are TGTGCCAGCACACGGACAGGGGTGACTGAAGCTTTCTTT. It specifies CASTRTGVTEAFF.

Ten or more counts support this clonotype. The chain couples TRBV12-3 or TRBV12-4 to TRBJ1-3, with D hard to call. The CDR3 contains 14 residues. Trimming removed 8 bases at V and 4 bases at J, with 15 bases between. The CDR3 is CASLPSARGNTIYF. The CDR3, as DNA: TGTGCCAGCCTTCCCTCCGCGCGGGGAAACACCATATATTTT.

The V and J genes are TRBV7-9 and TRBJ2-7; the match to TRBD1 covers 7 bases. Germline V gene data show CDR1 as SEHNR and CDR2 as FQNEAQ (reference sequence). The CDR3 extends over 14 amino acids. Trimming cost V 5 bases and J 2 bases; bases outside gene matches: 6. CDR3 residues: CASSPGQLAYEQYF. The CDR3 region has the DNA TGTGCCAGCAGCCCGGGACAGTTAGCCTACGAGCAGTACTTC.

This chain joins TRBV6-1 and TRBJ2-7, with 13 bases identical to TRBD2. The CDR3 has 16 residues. V lost 5 bases and J lost 0; bases outside the gene matches: 4. Per the germline V gene, CDR1 is MNHNS and CDR2 is SASEGT. The CDR3 region has the DNA TGTGCCAGCAGTCCACTAGCGGGAGGGATCTCCTACGAGCAGTACTTC. Residues: CASSPLAGGISYEQYF.

The V gene is TRBV19, the J gene TRBJ1-2, with D uncertain. The CDR3 length is 20 residues. Germline CDR1 is LNHDA and CDR2 is SQIVND (reference sequence). Trimming cost V 2 bases and J 2 bases, with 27 bases left between them. The CDR3 DNA reads as TGTGCCAGTAGTATATTACTCAAGGGCGCCAAAATAACGAAGAACTATGGCTACACCTTC. Its translation is CASSILLKGAKITKNYGYTF.

In this sample, this clonotype turned up many times. The chain couples TRBV25-1 to TRBJ1-1; D perhaps matches TRBD1 (5 bases). Germline loops: CDR1 MGHDK, CDR2 SYGVNS. This CDR3 is built from 14 residues. Trimming left V 0 bases short and J 5 bases short, with 10 bases between. Written as DNA, the CDR3 is TGTGCCAGCAGTGAATACGGGGGTGGGACTGAAGCTTTCTTT. Its translation: CASSEYGGGTEAFF.

In its sample, this clonotype was seen many times. This rearrangement joins TRBV12-3 or TRBV12-4 to TRBJ2-5; 9 nucleotides align to TRBD2. The J segment lost 7 bases and the V segment lost 2 bases, leaving 14 bases of the junction unmatched. This CDR3 is built from 17 residues. The CDR3 DNA reads TGTGCCAGCAGTTTAAAGAGCGGGAGGACCAAGAAGGGGACCCAGTACTTC. Translation: CASSLKSGRTKKGTQYF.

This clonotype has a handful of counts. The chain recombines TRBV9 with TRBJ2-3; D uncertain. Trimming took off 4 bases at V and 7 bases at J, with 19 bases between the two ends. This CDR3 is 15 amino acids long. Looked up from germline, CDR1 is SGDLS and CDR2 is YYNGEE. The CDR3 spells CASSPPSMAPNTQYF. The DNA for the CDR3 is TGTGCCAGCAGCCCTCCTTCCATGGCGCCGAATACGCAGTATTTT.

This clonotype was seen many times. The chain uses TRBV7-3 and TRBJ2-6; D might be TRBD1 (6 bases). Trimming left V 5 bases short and J 1 base short, with 6 bases between. From germline, CDR1 is SGHTA and CDR2 FQGTGA. The CDR3 is made up of 14 amino acids. CDR3 sequence: CASSTGSGANVLTF. The CDR3 region has the DNA TGTGCCAGCAGCACAGGGTCTGGGGCCAACGTCCTGACTTTC.

This clonotype was seen many times. V usage is TRBV20-1 and J usage is TRBJ2-1; a possible D gene is TRBD1 (5 bases). Trimming took 0 bases from V and 9 from J, leaving 15 bases between them. This CDR3 comprises 14 residues. Germline assignment: CDR1 DFQATT and CDR2 SNEGSKA (reference sequence). The CDR3 here is CSAREEGEASEQFF. Here the CDR3 DNA reads TGCAGTGCTAGAGAAGAAGGGGAAGCGAGTGAGCAGTTCTTC.

The chain carries TRBV10-3 and TRBJ2-5; the match to TRBD2 covers 9 bases. The length of the CDR3 is 17 residues. CDR1 ENHRY and CDR2 SYGVKD come from the germline V gene. V gave up 4 bases and J gave up 5 bases; unmatched junction bases: 14. DNA for the CDR3: TGTGCCATCAGTGCGATGACGGCGGGAGGGCCTCGGGAGACCCAGTACTTC. Translating gives CAISAMTAGGPRETQYF.

In its sample, this clonotype was seen many times. The rearrangement joins TRBV20-1 to TRBJ2-7; TRBD1 is a possible D gene (5 bases). The V end lost 6 bases, the J end lost 0 bases, and 9 bases lay between the germline ends. Per the germline V gene, CDR1 is DFQATT and CDR2 is SNEGSKA (reference sequence). The CDR3 runs 12 residues. The CDR3, as DNA: TGCAGTGCAGGGGAAGGCTCCTACGAGCAGTACTTC. This codes for CSAGEGSYEQYF.

This chain uses TRBV19 with TRBJ2-7; D not resolved. V lost 11 bases and J 6 bases, leaving 23 bases between the germline ends. The CDR3 totals 14 residues. CDR1 LNHDA and CDR2 SQIVND come from the germline V gene (reference sequence). This CDR3 reads CAGRTLPFHAEQYF. The DNA for the CDR3 is TGTGCCGGAAGGACGCTCCCCTTTCACGCCGAGCAGTACTTC.

The chain recombines TRBV5-4 with TRBJ2-1, with D perhaps TRBD2 (5 bases). Germline CDR1 and CDR2: SGHNT and YYREEE (reference sequence). The CDR3 loop spans 15 amino acids. Deletions cut 3 bases from V and 8 bases from J, with 18 bases between. The DNA for the CDR3 is TGTGCCAGCAGCTCGGCCTCCTCGGACGGGGATGAGCAGTTCTTC. Protein product: CASSSASSDGDEQFF.

This clonotype was observed at least ten times. The DNA for the CDR3 is TGTGCCAGCGAGGGCGACACAGATACGCAGTATTTT. Translated, it gives CASEGDTDTQYF. The chain has TRBV6-1 and TRBJ2-3, with D maybe TRBD2 (5 bases). Trimming shortened V by 8 bases and J by 2 bases, and 8 bases separated the two germline ends. The CDR3 contains 12 residues. The germline CDR1 and CDR2 sequences are MNHNS and SASEGT.

The sample holds many counts of this clonotype. This chain joins TRBV7-9 and TRBJ1-2; 9 nucleotides agree with TRBD1. Germline V gene lookup returns CDR1 SEHNR and CDR2 FQNEAQ (reference sequence). The CDR3 sequence is 16 residues long. Trimming cost V 5 bases and J 7 bases; bases outside gene matches: 14. CDR3 loop: CASSLVAGQGTFGYTF. CDR3 nucleotides: TGTGCCAGCAGCCTCGTCGCGGGACAGGGCACGTTTGGCTACACCTTC.

The table lists this clonotype with a few counts. V is TRBV9 and J is TRBJ2-2, with D possibly being TRBD1 or TRBD2 (7 bases each). Trimming removed 3 bases from V and 6 bases from J, with 15 bases in between. CDR1 is SGDLS and CDR2 is YYNGEE in the germline V gene. The CDR3 consists of 15 residues. CDR3 protein: CASSEGAGVAGELFF. The CDR3 region has the DNA TGTGCCAGCAGCGAGGGGGCGGGAGTGGCCGGGGAGCTGTTTTTT. Full variable domain (remainder filled in from reference TRBV9 and TRBJ2-2): DSGVTQTPKHLITATGQRVTLRCSPRSGDLSVYWYQQSLDQGLQFLIQYYNGEERAKGNILERFSAQQFPDLHSELNLSSLELGDSALYFCASSEGAGVAGELFFGEGSRLTVL.

This clonotype was counted many times. The chain employs TRBV20-1 and TRBJ2-7, with a weak D call TRBD2 (7 bases). The CDR3 extends over 14 amino acids. The germline V and J ends were trimmed by 3 bases and 3 bases, with 15 bases remaining between them. CDR1 is DFQATT, CDR2 SNEGSKA, per germline (reference sequence). CDR3 DNA sequence: TGCAGTGCTAGCCTGGGAGGGGGTGGCTACGAGCAGTACTTC. The encoded protein is CSASLGGGGYEQYF.

This clonotype was counted only a few times. The chain recombines TRBV7-2 with TRBJ2-5, with TRBD2 identical over 10 bases. After removal of 5 bases from V and 4 bases from J, the junction contained 13 bases not matched to a gene. The CDR3 spans 17 residues. Germline CDR1 reads SGHTA; CDR2 reads FQGNSA. The CDR3 is CASSPWTSGVTGETQYF. Written as DNA, the CDR3 is TGTGCCAGCAGCCCTTGGACTAGCGGTGTTACTGGAGAGACCCAGTACTTC.

This clonotype was observed many times. The rearrangement links TRBV20-1 to TRBJ2-3; a weak D match, TRBD2 (6 bases). Trimming shortened V by 6 bases and J by 2 bases, and 15 bases separated the two germline ends. Germline lookup yields CDR1 DFQATT and CDR2 SNEGSKA (reference sequence). There are 14 residues in the CDR3. CDR3 coding DNA: TGCAGTGCCGGGACGGGGGAGACCACAGATACGCAGTATTTT. This codes for CSAGTGETTDTQYF.

The table lists this clonotype with many counts. This sequence joins TRBV27 and TRBJ1-1, with D maybe TRBD1 (6 bases). The germline V gene encodes CDR1 MNHEY and CDR2 SMNVEV (reference sequence). Trimming took off 3 bases at V and 14 bases at J, with 22 bases between the two ends. The CDR3 has 14 amino acids. The CDR3 region is CASSLGSGAGAIFF. The CDR3 nucleotides are TGTGCCAGCAGTTTGGGCTCGGGTGCGGGGGCGATCTTCTTT.